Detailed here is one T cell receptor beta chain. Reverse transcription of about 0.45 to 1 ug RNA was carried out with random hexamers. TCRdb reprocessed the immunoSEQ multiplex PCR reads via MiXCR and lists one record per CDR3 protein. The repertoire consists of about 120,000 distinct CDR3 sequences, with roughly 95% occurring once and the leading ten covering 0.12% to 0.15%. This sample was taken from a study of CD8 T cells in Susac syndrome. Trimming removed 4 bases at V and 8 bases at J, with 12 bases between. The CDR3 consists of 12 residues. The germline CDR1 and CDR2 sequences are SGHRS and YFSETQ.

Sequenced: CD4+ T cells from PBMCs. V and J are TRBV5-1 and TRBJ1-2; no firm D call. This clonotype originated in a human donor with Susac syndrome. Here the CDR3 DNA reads TGCGCCAGCAGCGAATCTCGGGCGGGCTACACCTTC. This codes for CASSESRAGYTF.